The T cell receptor beta chain described here comes from a study of PD-L1 blockade in urothelial cancer. Across the whole study: Median T cell yield from blood was 120,000 to 150,000.

Assay used: immunoSEQ multiplex PCR; TCRdb lists only in-frame clones, some missing. The sample comprises approximately 39,000 clones, more than 85% of which are singletons, and over 1.5% rests with the top ten. The CDR3 consists of 18 residues. Trimming took 8 bases from V and 2 from J; bases not matched to a gene: 15. The material sequenced was PBMCs, taken around atezolizumab (anti-PD-L1) treatment. J is TRBJ2-7 and V is TRBV23-1, with 13 bases fitting TRBD2. TRBV23-1 is designated an ORF whose function remains uncertain. This TCR derives from a man aged 60-69 years with urothelial cancer. CDR3 sequence reads: CASSQGGLAGKRAYEQYF. The CDR3 DNA is TGCGCCAGCTCTCAAGGGGGACTAGCGGGAAAAAGGGCCTACGAGCAGTACTTC.